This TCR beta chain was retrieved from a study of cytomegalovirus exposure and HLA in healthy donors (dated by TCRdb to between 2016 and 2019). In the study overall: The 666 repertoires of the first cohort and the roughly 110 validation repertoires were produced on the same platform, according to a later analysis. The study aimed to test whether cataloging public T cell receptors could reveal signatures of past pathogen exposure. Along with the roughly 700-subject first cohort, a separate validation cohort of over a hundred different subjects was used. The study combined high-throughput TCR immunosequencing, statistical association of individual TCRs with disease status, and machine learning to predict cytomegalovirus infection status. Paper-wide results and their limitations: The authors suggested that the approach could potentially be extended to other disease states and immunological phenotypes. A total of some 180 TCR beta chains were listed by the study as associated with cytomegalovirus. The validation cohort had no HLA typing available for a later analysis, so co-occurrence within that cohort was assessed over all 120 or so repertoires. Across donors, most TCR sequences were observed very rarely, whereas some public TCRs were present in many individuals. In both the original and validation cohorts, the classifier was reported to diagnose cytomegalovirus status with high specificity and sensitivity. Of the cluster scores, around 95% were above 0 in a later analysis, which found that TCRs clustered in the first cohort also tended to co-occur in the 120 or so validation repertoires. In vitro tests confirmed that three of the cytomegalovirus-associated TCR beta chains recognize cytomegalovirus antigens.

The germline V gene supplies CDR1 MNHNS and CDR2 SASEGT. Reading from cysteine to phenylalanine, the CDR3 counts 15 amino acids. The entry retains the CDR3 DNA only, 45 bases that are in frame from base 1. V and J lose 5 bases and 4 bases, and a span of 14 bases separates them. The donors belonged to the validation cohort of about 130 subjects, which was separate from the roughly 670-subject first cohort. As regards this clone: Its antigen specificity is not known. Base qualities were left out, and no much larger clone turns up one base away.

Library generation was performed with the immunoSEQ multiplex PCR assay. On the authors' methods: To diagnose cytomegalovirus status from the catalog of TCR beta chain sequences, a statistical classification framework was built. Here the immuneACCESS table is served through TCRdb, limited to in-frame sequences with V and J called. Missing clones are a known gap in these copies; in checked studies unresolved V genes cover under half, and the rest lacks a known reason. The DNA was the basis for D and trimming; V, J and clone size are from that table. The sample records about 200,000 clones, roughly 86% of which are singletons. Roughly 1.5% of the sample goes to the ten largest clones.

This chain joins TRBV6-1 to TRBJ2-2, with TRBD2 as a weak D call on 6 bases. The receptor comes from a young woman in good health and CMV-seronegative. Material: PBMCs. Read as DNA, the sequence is TGTGCCAGCAGTCCGACTAGTTACGCCACCGGGGAGCTGTTTTTT. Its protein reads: CASSPTSYATGELFF.